This TCR beta chain was captured by sequencing in a study of blood T cell repertoires in COVID-19. TCRdb's copy holds only in-frame clones and misses some; the assay was immunoSEQ multiplex PCR. The sample holds 220,000 or so clones; over 80% are singletons and the top ten take over 0.75%. Participants reported their clinical history, and cohort assignment relied on those reports. Up to 2 weeks before entering the study, exposed participants had met a COVID-19 case. The germline V gene encodes CDR1 SQVTM and CDR2 ANQGSEA. V gave up 4 bases and J gave up 3 bases, with 12 bases separating them. This CDR3 is 13 amino acids long.

This sequence originates from a man between 45 and 60 years old who had been exposed to COVID-19. The rearrangement uses TRBV29-1 and TRBJ1-1; D perhaps matches TRBD1 (6 bases). The source material was PBMCs or T cells enriched from blood (not recorded which). CDR3 protein: CSVGTGWDTEAFF. CDR3 nucleotide sequence: TGCAGCGTTGGAACAGGGTGGGACACTGAAGCTTTCTTT.